This T cell receptor (beta chain) comes out of a study of blood T cell repertoires in COVID-19. In the study overall: COVID-19 samples collected from the United States, Italy and Spain covered acute and convalescent phases. The analysed material was cDNA or gDNA that came from T cells, B-cell-depleted T cells, or PBMCs.

Under the authors' procedure: Estimation of nucleated cell counts was performed using reference gene primer amplification. The protocol was immunoSEQ multiplex PCR, while the TCRdb copy is restricted to in-frame clones and leaves out a portion. V and J calls and clone size are given by that table; D and trimming were obtained from the DNA. The table has roughly 140,000 clones, 80% to 90% seen once. The germline CDR1 and CDR2 sequences are LGHNA and YNFKEQ. The ends were cut back, 0 bases at V and 4 bases at J, with 10 bases in the middle. The CDR3 is 14 residues long. This clone showed up just once. The chain carries TRBV4-2 and TRBJ2-7, with a tentative D call TRBD1 (6 bases). This sequence was found in a woman aged 40 to 50 with acute or convalescent COVID-19. The sample taken for sequencing was peripheral blood. The CDR3 reads CASSQDGGSYEQYF. The CDR3 DNA is TGTGCCAGCAGCCAAGATGGGGGCAGTTACGAGCAGTACTTC.